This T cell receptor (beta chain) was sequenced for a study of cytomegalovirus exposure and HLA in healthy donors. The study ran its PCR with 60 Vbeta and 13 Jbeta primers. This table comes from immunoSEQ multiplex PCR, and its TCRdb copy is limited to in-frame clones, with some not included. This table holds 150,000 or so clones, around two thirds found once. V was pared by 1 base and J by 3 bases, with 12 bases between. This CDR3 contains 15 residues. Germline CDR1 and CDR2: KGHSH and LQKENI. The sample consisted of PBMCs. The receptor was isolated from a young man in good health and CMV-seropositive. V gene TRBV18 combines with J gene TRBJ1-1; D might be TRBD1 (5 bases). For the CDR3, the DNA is TGTGCCAGCTCACCACGGATGGGGCTTGACACTGAAGCTTTCTTT. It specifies CASSPRMGLDTEAFF. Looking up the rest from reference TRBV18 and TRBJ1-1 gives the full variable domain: NAGVMQNPRHLVRRRGQEARLRCSPMKGHSHVYWYRQLPEEGLKFMVYLQKENIIDESGMPKERFSAEFPKEGPSILRIQQVVRGDSAAYFCASSPRMGLDTEAFFGQGTRLTVV.